The present TCR beta chain was sequenced within a study of blood T cell repertoires in COVID-19. Study-level information: COVID-19 samples, acute and convalescent, were from the United States, Italy and Spain. PBMCs, B-cell-depleted T cells, or T cells provided the cDNA or gDNA that made up the material.

Original handling: For nucleated cells, counts were estimated from reference gene primer amplification. Clones were read by immunoSEQ multiplex PCR, and TCRdb kept only the in-frame ones, dropping some. Clone size and V and J calls were adopted from that table, with D and trimming inferred from the DNA. This table has about 100,000 clones, around 88% appearing once. The CDR3 is 14 amino acids. The V end was cut by 4 bases, the J end by 8 bases, with 15 bases between. Germline CDR1 reads SGHDN; CDR2 reads FVKESK. The sequence derives from a human donor in a cohort sampled during active COVID-19. V gene TRBV14 combines with J gene TRBJ2-1, with D perhaps matching TRBD2 (6 bases). Input material: peripheral blood. CDR3 sequence (DNA): TGTGCCAGCAGCCGTAAGCTATGGGGGGATGAGCAGTTCTTC. Residues: CASSRKLWGDEQFF.